Below are 11 T cell receptor beta chains sequenced from a single sample in a study of blood T cell repertoires in COVID-19. Profiling relied on immunoSEQ multiplex PCR, and the TCRdb table lists in-frame clones only, not all of them. The sample holds around 140,000 clones, 84% seen once. The sequenced sample consisted of peripheral blood. These receptors originate from an elderly woman with acute or convalescent COVID-19.

In DNA, the CDR3 is TGTGCCAGCAGGCGACAGGGACACTCACCCCTCCACTTT. This codes for CASRRQGHSPLHF. The chain has TRBV12-3 or TRBV12-4 and TRBJ1-6, with 7 bases that match TRBD1. This CDR3 is built from 13 residues. Trimming removed 6 bases from V and 10 bases from J; junction bases left unmatched: 6.

The chain has TRBV29-1 and TRBJ1-1, with D uncertain. Germline loops: CDR1 SQVTM, CDR2 ANQGSEA. This CDR3 spans 13 amino acids. Trimming removed 3 bases at V and 3 bases at J, with 11 bases between. The CDR3 spells CSVDQVPYTEAFF. In DNA form, the CDR3 reads TGCAGCGTTGATCAGGTACCGTACACTGAAGCTTTCTTT.

This clone was seen only a few times. The gene calls are TRBV14 and TRBJ2-3, with 8 positions matching TRBD1. The CDR3 length is 13 residues. Germline CDR1 and CDR2: SGHDN and FVKESK. Trimming at V came to 4 bases and at J to 6 bases, leaving 3 bases not matched to a gene. As DNA, the CDR3 is TGTGCCAGCAGCCGACAGGGGTATGATACGCAGTATTTT. Protein: CASSRQGYDTQYF.

This chain connects TRBV6-1 to TRBJ1-6; the match to TRBD1 covers 9 bases. V lost 1 base to trimming and J lost 6 bases; unmatched junction nucleotides: 7. This CDR3 spans 17 amino acids. The germline V gene encodes CDR1 MNHNS and CDR2 SASEGT. The CDR3 DNA follows: TGTGCCAGCAGTGAAGTCGGAGGGGGACAGGGTAATTCACCCCTCCACTTT. Translating it yields CASSEVGGGQGNSPLHF.

The count of this clone is one. The chain has TRBV15 and TRBJ1-3; 7 bases agree with TRBD1. CDR1 and CDR2 (germline): LNHNV, YYDKDF (reference sequence). The CDR3 length is 15 residues. V was clipped by 5 bases and J by 0 bases; unmatched bases: 4. CDR3 amino acids: CATSLGQASGNTIYF. CDR3 DNA sequence: TGTGCCACCAGCCTTGGACAGGCCTCTGGAAACACCATATATTTT.

This clone was seen more than once but under ten times. The gene calls are TRBV4-3 and TRBJ1-1, with D uncertain. Germline loops: CDR1 LGHNA, CDR2 YSLEER. This CDR3 has 13 amino acids. V dropped 0 bases and J dropped 7 bases, with 9 bases sitting between them. The CDR3 DNA is TGCGCCAGCAGCCAAGATGCGACAATTGAAGCTTTCTTT. Its protein product is CASSQDATIEAFF.

The chain is built from TRBV27 and TRBJ1-5, with TRBD1 as a possible D gene (5 bases). V lost 7 bases to trimming and J lost 0 bases, with 13 bases between them. Looked up from germline, CDR1 is MNHEY and CDR2 is SMNVEV (reference sequence). The CDR3 runs 15 residues. As DNA, the CDR3 is TGTGCCAGCACATATGACAGTTATAGCAATCAGCCCCAGCATTTT. It yields the protein CASTYDSYSNQPQHF.

The chain joins TRBV13 to TRBJ2-3; D remains unclear. CDR1 is PRHDT, CDR2 FYEKMQ, per germline (reference sequence). The CDR3 sequence is 14 residues long. The V end was cut by 9 bases, the J end by 5 bases, with 18 bases between. The CDR3 is CASRRWATKDTQYF. DNA of the CDR3: TGTGCCAGTAGGCGTTGGGCTACCAAAGATACGCAGTATTTT.

V is TRBV5-1 and J is TRBJ2-7; tentatively, D is TRBD2 (6 bases). The V and J ends lost 2 bases and 7 bases respectively, with 19 bases between them. This CDR3 spans 15 amino acids. Germline assignment: CDR1 SGHRS and CDR2 YFSETQ. In DNA form, the CDR3 reads TGCGCCAGCAGCTTTGGGGGAGGCTCTCTTTTTGAGCAGTACTTC. Its translation is CASSFGGGSLFEQYF. The entire variable domain, with the rest obtained from reference TRBV5-1 and TRBJ2-7, is as follows: KAGVTQTPRYLIKTRGQQVTLSCSPISGHRSVSWYQQTPGQGLQFLFEYFSETQRNKGNFPGRFSGRQFSNSRSEMNVSTLELGDSALYLCASSFGGGSLFEQYFGPGTRLTVT.

V usage is TRBV19 and J usage is TRBJ1-3; 8 bases are a match to TRBD1. Germline CDR1 is LNHDA and CDR2 is SQIVND (reference sequence). This CDR3 region has 15 residues. The J segment lost 1 base and the V segment lost 3 bases, leaving 2 bases of the junction unmatched. CDR3 protein: CASSIGTGSGNTIYF. CDR3 in DNA: TGTGCCAGTAGTATCGGGACAGGATCTGGAAACACCATATATTTT.

CDR3: CASSESGPQYF. DNA for the CDR3: TGTGCCAGCAGTGAAAGCGGCCCTCAGTACTTC. The gene calls are TRBV6-1 and TRBJ2-7; a weak D match, TRBD2 (5 bases). Trimming pared 2 bases from V and 10 bases from J, leaving 9 bases between. CDR1 and CDR2 (germline): MNHNS, SASEGT. CDR3 length: 11 residues.